Each of the 13 T cell receptor beta chains below was sequenced from the same sample in a study of shared clonotypes between healthy human individuals (dated by TCRdb to 2018 to 2021). The method behind the library was the immunoSEQ multiplex PCR assay. Held by TCRdb, this immuneACCESS table contains in-frame sequences only and omits some clones. Under half of the omission traces to an unresolved V gene where checked; the cause of the rest is unknown. The sample table holds about 2,100,000 clones, of which about 92% were seen once. 1.7% of the sample goes to the ten largest clones. CD8 naive samples were CD45RO-negative cells positively selected for CCR7, giving a CD45RA+CCR7+ population that excluded TemRA cells. The sequenced sample consisted of naive CD8+ T cells from PBMCs. Per the publication, the cell subset or site label means: CD45RA+CCR7+. These receptors came from a man between 18 and 35 years old in good health. Some clones in this sample may be carry-over from other donors' samples.

V is TRBV28 and J is TRBJ2-5; 7 positions match TRBD2. CDR3 length: 17 amino acids. The germline V gene encodes CDR1 MDHEN and CDR2 SYDVKM. The ends lost 2 bases at V and 5 bases at J; junction bases unmatched: 14. The CDR3 coding sequence is TGTGCCAGCAGTTTAACCCCCCGGCTAGCGGCAGGGGAGACCCAGTACTTC. This translates into CASSLTPRLAAGETQYF.

V usage is TRBV19 and J usage is TRBJ2-1; TRBD1 might be the D (5 bases). Germline CDR1 LNHDA, CDR2 SQIVND (reference sequence). This CDR3 region has 13 residues. With 5 bases removed from V and 6 bases from J, the gap between germline ends came to 11 bases. CDR3 DNA sequence: TGTGCCAGTAGTCTCTTTGGGGCCAATGAGCAGTTCTTC. Encoded protein: CASSLFGANEQFF.

Turning to this clone: The sample carries other DNA sequences with the same CDR3. The chain is built from TRBV6-5 and TRBJ2-7, with 9 bases lining up with TRBD1. The junction had 6 bases not matched to a gene; V was cut back by 6 bases and J by 3 bases. The germline V gene has CDR1 MNHEY and CDR2 SVGAGI. The CDR3 covers 14 residues. The CDR3 bases are TGTGCCAGCAGCCACAGGGGGCGATTCTACGAGCAGTACTTC. Residues: CASSHRGRFYEQYF.

Remarks on this clone: This sample includes further DNA sequences coding for the same CDR3. J is TRBJ2-7 and V is TRBV28; D unclear. Trimming stripped 3 bases from V and 5 bases from J, with 5 bases between. The CDR3 extends over 11 amino acids. CDR1 and CDR2 from the germline V gene are MDHEN and SYDVKM. DNA for the CDR3: TGTGCCAGCAGTTTCTCGCACGAGCAGTACTTC. Translating gives CASSFSHEQYF. The whole variable domain, filled in from reference TRBV28 and TRBJ2-7, reads DVKVTQSSRYLVKRTGEKVFLECVQDMDHENMFWYRQDPGLGLRLIYFSYDVKMKEKGDIPEGYSVSREKKERFSLILESASTNQTSMYLCASSFSHEQYFGPGTRLTVT.

This chain links TRBV7-9 with TRBJ2-1; 8 bases match TRBD2. The J segment lost 5 bases and the V segment lost 7 bases, leaving 7 bases of the junction unmatched. The CDR3 sequence is 14 residues long. Per the germline V gene, CDR1 is SEHNR and CDR2 is FQNEAQ (reference sequence). Here the CDR3 reads CASMALAGNNEQFF. The CDR3 DNA sequence: TGTGCCAGCATGGCGCTAGCGGGCAACAATGAGCAGTTCTTC. The variable domain in full, completed from reference TRBV7-9 and TRBJ2-1, reads DTGVSQNPRHKITKRGQNVTFRCDPISEHNRLYWYRQTLGQGPEFLTYFQNEAQLEKSRLLSDRFSAERPKGSFSTLEIQRTEQGDSAMYLCASMALAGNNEQFFGPGTRLTVL.

The rearrangement uses TRBV5-5 and TRBJ2-7; D perhaps matches TRBD2 (6 bases). The CDR3 extends over 14 amino acids. Trimming removed 3 bases from V and 3 bases from J, with 13 bases in between. Looked up from germline, CDR1 is SGHKS and CDR2 is YYEKEE (reference sequence). For the CDR3, the DNA is TGTGCCAGCAGCTGGGGCGGAGGGAACTACGAGCAGTACTTC. The encoded protein is CASSWGGGNYEQYF.

The chain carries TRBV7-9 and TRBJ1-1, with D hard to call. Trimming shortened V by 7 bases and J by 1 base, and 10 bases separated the two germline ends. The CDR3 runs to 13 residues. Germline values: CDR1 SEHNR, CDR2 FQNEAQ (reference sequence). CDR3 sequence (DNA): TGTGCCAGCACTCCGCTTCGGAACACTGAAGCTTTCTTT. Its protein is CASTPLRNTEAFF.

CDR3 bases: TGTGCCAGCAGCTTTCCCGGACAGCGGTCAAACTATGGCTACACCTTC. Translating it yields CASSFPGQRSNYGYTF. The chain carries TRBV11-2 and TRBJ1-2, with D perhaps matching TRBD1 (6 bases). Trimming left V 3 bases short and J 2 bases short, with 16 bases between. This CDR3 is 16 amino acids long. Germline V gene sequence: CDR1 SGHAT, CDR2 FQNNGV.

The chain combines TRBV4-2 with TRBJ2-2; no clear D. This CDR3 is 16 amino acids long. Between the trimmed V and J ends, which lost 5 bases and 3 bases, there was a span of 16 bases. Germline V lookup: CDR1 LGHNA, CDR2 YNFKEQ. The DNA for the CDR3 is TGTGCCAGCAGCGATCAGATAGACGGATACACCGGGGAGCTGTTTTTT. As protein: CASSDQIDGYTGELFF.

This clone was found once. This sample includes further DNA sequences coding for the same CDR3. The V gene is TRBV28, the J gene TRBJ2-2; 8 bases fit TRBD1. The CDR3 totals 14 residues. Trimming at V came to 2 bases and at J to 5 bases, leaving 1 base not matched to a gene. CDR1 and CDR2 (germline): MDHEN, SYDVKM. DNA of the CDR3: TGTGCCAGCAGTTTAACAGGGGGAACCGGGGAGCTGTTTTTT. This gives the protein CASSLTGGTGELFF. Based on the CDR3 plus reference TRBV28 and TRBJ2-2, the full variable domain is DVKVTQSSRYLVKRTGEKVFLECVQDMDHENMFWYRQDPGLGLRLIYFSYDVKMKEKGDIPEGYSVSREKKERFSLILESASTNQTSMYLCASSLTGGTGELFFGEGSRLTVL.

The chain carries TRBV28 and TRBJ2-2, with 8 nucleotides matching TRBD1. The J segment lost 0 bases and the V segment lost 1 base, leaving 13 bases of the junction unmatched. Germline V gene data show CDR1 as MDHEN and CDR2 as SYDVKM. The CDR3 is 20 residues long. The CDR3 here is CASSLFLFSVGQANTGELFF. The CDR3 DNA follows: TGTGCCAGCAGTTTATTCTTGTTTTCGGTGGGACAGGCGAACACCGGGGAGCTGTTTTTT.

The V gene is TRBV9, the J gene TRBJ1-1; TRBD1 agrees at 7 bases. Trimming removed 3 bases from V and 2 bases from J; junction bases left unmatched: 7. This CDR3 region has 15 residues. Germline V gene lookup returns CDR1 SGDLS and CDR2 YYNGEE. CDR3 DNA sequence: TGTGCCAGCAGCGGATCTGGGACAGTTAACACTGAAGCTTTCTTT. Its protein product is CASSGSGTVNTEAFF.

This rearrangement joins TRBV5-1 to TRBJ2-6, with 13 positions matching TRBD2. Germline CDR1 SGHRS, CDR2 YFSETQ. The CDR3 covers 18 residues. Trimming removed 5 bases from V and 4 bases from J; junction bases left unmatched: 9. CDR3 protein: CASSPTGLAGAGANVLTF. The CDR3, as DNA: TGCGCCAGCAGTCCTACCGGACTAGCGGGAGCAGGGGCCAACGTCCTGACTTTC.